One and the same sample provided the 11 T cell receptor beta chains below, sequenced in a study of beta chain features in type 1 diabetes. The study reverse transcribed the entire isolated RNA, so it sequenced expressed TCRB transcripts. Method: immunoSEQ multiplex PCR; TCRdb's copy keeps in-frame clones and lacks some. The data hold fewer than 250,000 clones, with around 68% observed a single time. What was sequenced was naive CD4+ T cells from blood. These receptors originate from a man in his thirties or forties in good health.

The chain joins TRBV28 to TRBJ2-3; TRBD2 matches 9 bases. The germline CDR1 and CDR2 sequences are MDHEN and SYDVKM. The CDR3 is 14 amino acids. The V segment lost 2 bases and the J segment 6 bases; nucleotides outside the gene matches: 3. The CDR3 loop is CASSLAGGPDTQYF. The DNA for the CDR3 is TGTGCCAGCAGTTTAGCGGGAGGGCCGGATACGCAGTATTTT.

The J gene is TRBJ2-4, the V gene TRBV29-1; D gene uncertain. Germline CDR1 reads SQVTM; CDR2 reads ANQGSEA. This CDR3 has 11 residues. Trimming took 7 bases from V and 7 from J, leaving 11 bases between them. In nucleotides, the CDR3 is TGCAGCGCCATCCGAGGTAACATTCAGTACTTC. Translation: CSAIRGNIQYF.

The sample holds a few counts of this clone. V and J are TRBV9 and TRBJ2-7, with TRBD1 identical over 7 bases. The CDR3 contains 13 residues. The germline V gene encodes CDR1 SGDLS and CDR2 YYNGEE. J was trimmed by 0 bases and V by 5 bases; bases with no gene match: 2. The CDR3 here is CASSGDSSYEQYF. Written as DNA, the CDR3 is TGTGCCAGCAGTGGGGACAGCTCCTACGAGCAGTACTTC.

The CDR3 DNA follows: TGTGCCAGCAGTTTAGGACAGGGCTACGAGCAGTACTTC. It yields the protein CASSLGQGYEQYF. The chain links TRBV28 to TRBJ2-7; 8 nucleotides line up with TRBD1. With V trimmed by 2 bases and J by 3 bases, 0 bases remained unmatched. The CDR3 is made up of 13 amino acids. The germline CDR1 and CDR2 sequences are MDHEN and SYDVKM.

This chain connects TRBV28 to TRBJ2-5, with a possible D match to TRBD1 (5 bases). This CDR3 is built from 13 residues. Between the trimmed V and J ends, which lost 5 bases and 4 bases, there was a span of 11 bases. In germline, CDR1 is MDHEN, CDR2 SYDVKM. CDR3 protein: CASSPTAPETQYF. The CDR3 nucleotides are TGTGCCAGCAGTCCGACAGCCCCAGAGACCCAGTACTTC.

The chain uses TRBV30 and TRBJ2-2, with 8 bases that match TRBD2. The CDR3 runs to 14 residues. CDR1 and CDR2 (germline): GTSNPN, SVGIG (reference sequence). V lost 2 bases to trimming and J lost 5 bases; unmatched junction nucleotides: 4. The CDR3 protein is CAWSPGLVTGELFF. The CDR3 DNA follows: TGTGCCTGGAGTCCGGGACTAGTAACCGGGGAGCTGTTTTTT.

The rearrangement uses TRBV7-2 and TRBJ2-3; 7 nucleotides line up with TRBD2. The junction had 6 bases not matched to a gene; V was cut back by 1 base and J by 2 bases. The CDR3 runs to 16 residues. The germline CDR1 and CDR2 sequences are SGHTA and FQGNSA. CDR3 sequence: CASSLEAAGSTDTQYF. The CDR3 DNA sequence: TGTGCCAGCAGCTTAGAGGCAGCGGGATCCACAGATACGCAGTATTTT.

This clone was observed a few times. The chain combines TRBV29-1 with TRBJ2-1; 10 bases agree with TRBD2. The ends lost 0 bases at V and 2 bases at J; junction bases unmatched: 7. Germline V gene sequence: CDR1 SQVTM, CDR2 ANQGSEA. The CDR3 consists of 17 residues. The CDR3 region has the DNA TGCAGCGTTGAAGATCTCGCTAGCGGGGGAACCTACAATGAGCAGTTCTTC. Amino acid sequence: CSVEDLASGGTYNEQFF.

The V call is TRBV10-3, the J call TRBJ2-6; possibly TRBD2 for D (6 bases). The CDR3 extends over 15 amino acids. The V gene's germline CDR1 is ENHRY and CDR2 SYGVKD. The V and J ends lost 6 bases and 0 bases respectively, with 9 bases between them. Here the CDR3 reads CAIRTGDSGANVLTF. As DNA, the CDR3 is TGTGCCATCAGGACGGGGGACTCTGGGGCCAACGTCCTGACTTTC.

The chain employs TRBV6-5 and TRBJ1-1; the D is unclear. With 6 bases removed from V and 4 bases from J, the gap between germline ends came to 9 bases. CDR1 and CDR2 from the germline V gene are MNHEY and SVGAGI. CDR3 size: 12 residues. The CDR3 reads CASRTIATEAFF. The CDR3 DNA reads TGTGCCAGCAGAACAATTGCCACTGAAGCTTTCTTT.

The rearrangement uses TRBV7-9 and TRBJ1-2, with D uncertain. This CDR3 has 12 amino acids. V was pared by 2 bases and J by 8 bases, with 9 bases between. Germline assignment: CDR1 SEHNR and CDR2 FQNEAQ (reference sequence). In nucleotides, the CDR3 is TGTGCCAGCAGCTTAAACGGGTGGGGCTACACCTTC. Translated, it gives CASSLNGWGYTF.